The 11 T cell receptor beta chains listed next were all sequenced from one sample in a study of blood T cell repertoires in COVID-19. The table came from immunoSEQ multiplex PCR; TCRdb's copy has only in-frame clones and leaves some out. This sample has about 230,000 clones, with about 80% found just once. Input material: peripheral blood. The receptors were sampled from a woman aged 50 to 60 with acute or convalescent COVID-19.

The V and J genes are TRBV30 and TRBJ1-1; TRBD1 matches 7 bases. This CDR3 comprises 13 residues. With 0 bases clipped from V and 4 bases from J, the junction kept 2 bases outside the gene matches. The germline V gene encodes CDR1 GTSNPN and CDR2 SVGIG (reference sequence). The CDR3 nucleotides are TGTGCCTGGAGTGTCGGGGACAGCACTGAAGCTTTCTTT. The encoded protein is CAWSVGDSTEAFF.

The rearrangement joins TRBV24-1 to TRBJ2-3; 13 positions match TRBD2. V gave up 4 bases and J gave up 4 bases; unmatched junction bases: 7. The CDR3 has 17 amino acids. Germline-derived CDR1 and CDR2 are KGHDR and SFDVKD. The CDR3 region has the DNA TGTGCCACCAGTGAGCTTGGACTAGCGGGAGAGGCAGATACGCAGTATTTT. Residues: CATSELGLAGEADTQYF.

The CDR3 region is CASSILTTSTEAFF. DNA for the CDR3: TGTGCCAGTAGTATCCTAACGACTTCCACTGAAGCTTTCTTT. The J gene is TRBJ1-1, the V gene TRBV19; no definite D call. The CDR3 spans 14 residues. Looked up from germline, CDR1 is LNHDA and CDR2 is SQIVND (reference sequence). With 3 bases removed from V and 4 bases from J, the gap between germline ends came to 12 bases.

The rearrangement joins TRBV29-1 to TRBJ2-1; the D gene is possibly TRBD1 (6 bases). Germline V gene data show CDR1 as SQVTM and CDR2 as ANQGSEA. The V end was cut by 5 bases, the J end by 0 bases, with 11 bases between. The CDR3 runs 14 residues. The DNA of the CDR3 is TGCAGCGTTCAGGGGAGAAGCTCCTACAATGAGCAGTTCTTC. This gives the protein CSVQGRSSYNEQFF.

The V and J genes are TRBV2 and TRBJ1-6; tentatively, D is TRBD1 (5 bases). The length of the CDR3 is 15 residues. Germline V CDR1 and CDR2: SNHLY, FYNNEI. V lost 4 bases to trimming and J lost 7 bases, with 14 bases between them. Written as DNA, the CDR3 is TGTGCCAGCAGTGTAACGGACATAGGCAATTCACCCCTCCACTTT. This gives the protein CASSVTDIGNSPLHF.

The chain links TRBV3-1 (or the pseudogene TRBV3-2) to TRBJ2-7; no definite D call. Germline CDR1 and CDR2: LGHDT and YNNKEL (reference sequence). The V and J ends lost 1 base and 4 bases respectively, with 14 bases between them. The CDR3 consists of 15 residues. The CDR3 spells CASSQGHAGPYEQYF. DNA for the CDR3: TGTGCCAGCAGCCAAGGACACGCAGGCCCATACGAGCAGTACTTC.

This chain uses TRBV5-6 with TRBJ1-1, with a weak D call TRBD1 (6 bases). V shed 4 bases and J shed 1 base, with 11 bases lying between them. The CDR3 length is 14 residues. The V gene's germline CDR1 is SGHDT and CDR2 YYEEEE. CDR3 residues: CASSHQDRNTEAFF. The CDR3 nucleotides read TGTGCCAGCAGCCACCAGGACAGGAACACTGAAGCTTTCTTT.

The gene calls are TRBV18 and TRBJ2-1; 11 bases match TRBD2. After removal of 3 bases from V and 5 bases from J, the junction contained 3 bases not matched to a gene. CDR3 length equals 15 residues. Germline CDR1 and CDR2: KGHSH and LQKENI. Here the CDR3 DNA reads TGTGCCAGCTCACCCCGTAGCGGGGGGGACAATGAGCAGTTCTTC. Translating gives CASSPRSGGDNEQFF. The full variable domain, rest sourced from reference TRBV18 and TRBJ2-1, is NAGVMQNPRHLVRRRGQEARLRCSPMKGHSHVYWYRQLPEEGLKFMVYLQKENIIDESGMPKERFSAEFPKEGPSILRIQQVVRGDSAAYFCASSPRSGGDNEQFFGPGTRLTVL.

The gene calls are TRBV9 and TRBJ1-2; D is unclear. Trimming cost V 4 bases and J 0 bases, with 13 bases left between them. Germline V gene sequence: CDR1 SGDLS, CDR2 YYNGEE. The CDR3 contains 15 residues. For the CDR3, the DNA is TGTGCCAGCAGCCTGGCGGAGGGAGCTAACTATGGCTACACCTTC. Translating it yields CASSLAEGANYGYTF.

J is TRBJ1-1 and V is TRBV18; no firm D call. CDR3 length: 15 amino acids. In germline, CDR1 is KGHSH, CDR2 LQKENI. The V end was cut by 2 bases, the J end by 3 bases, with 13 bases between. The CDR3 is CASSPEVRRDTEAFF. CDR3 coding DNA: TGTGCCAGCTCACCAGAAGTCAGGCGGGACACTGAAGCTTTCTTT.

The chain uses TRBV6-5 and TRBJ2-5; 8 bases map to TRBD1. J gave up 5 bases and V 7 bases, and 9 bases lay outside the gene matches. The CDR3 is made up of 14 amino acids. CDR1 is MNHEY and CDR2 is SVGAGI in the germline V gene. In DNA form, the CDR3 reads TGTGCCAGCACGAGGACAGGGAGTAGGGAGACCCAGTACTTC. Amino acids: CASTRTGSRETQYF.